This T cell receptor (beta chain) was captured by sequencing in a study of glioma-infiltrating T cells. Notes on the study in general: Only very few CDR3 sequences appeared in both tissue and blood. Tissue-blood divergence was below expectation in non-neoplastic patients, above in gliomas.

Amplification of TCR alpha and beta CDR3 regions from RNA used iRepertoire nested multiplex PCR. For one-step reverse transcription and amplification, about 85-400 ng of tissue mRNA or PBMC total RNA was used. TCRdb ran MiXCR on the multiplex PCR reads and lists one entry per CDR3 protein. Among 170,000 or so distinct CDR3 sequences listed, roughly 45% were seen once. This clonotype was counted many times. Its antigen remains unknown. J was trimmed by 7 bases and V by 6 bases; bases with no gene match: 5. The germline V gene encodes CDR1 SNHLY and CDR2 FYNNEI. This CDR3 has 14 amino acids. The V call is TRBV2, the J call TRBJ1-6, with 8 nucleotides matching TRBD1. The TCR was taken from a human donor with low-grade glioma or glioblastoma, undergoing nonglioma brain surgery, or in good health (not recorded which). Sequenced material: glioma tissue, nonneoplastic brain tissue, or PBMCs (not recorded which). The CDR3 region is CASSIRGLNSPLHF. CDR3 coding DNA: TGTGCCAGCAGCATCAGGGGGCTGAATTCACCCCTCCACTTT. The full variable domain, its missing parts supplied by reference TRBV2 and TRBJ1-6, is EPEVTQTPSHQVTQMGQEVILRCVPISNHLYFYWYRQILGQKVEFLVSFYNNEISEKSEIFDDQFSVERPDGSNFTLKIRSTKLEDSAMYFCASSIRGLNSPLHFGNGTRLTVT.